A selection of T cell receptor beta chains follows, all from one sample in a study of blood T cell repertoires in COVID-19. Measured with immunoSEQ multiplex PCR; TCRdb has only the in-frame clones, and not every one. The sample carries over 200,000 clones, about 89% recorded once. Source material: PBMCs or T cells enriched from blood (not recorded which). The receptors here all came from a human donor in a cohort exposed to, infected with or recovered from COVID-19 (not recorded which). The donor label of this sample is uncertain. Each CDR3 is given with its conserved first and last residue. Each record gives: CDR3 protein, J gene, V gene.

CASSQDRRVGGYTF,TRBJ1-2,TRBV3-1/TRBV3-2
CAWSPTNYGYTF,TRBJ1-2,TRBV30
CASSLARRTALQETQYF,TRBJ2-5,TRBV5-4
CAWSVGAGGPYEQYF,TRBJ2-7,TRBV30
CASSSGGALGANVLTF,TRBJ2-6,TRBV7-3
CASSKEDRGNATGELFF,TRBJ2-2,TRBV21-1
CASSHSTANTEAFF,TRBJ1-1,TRBV4-1
CAWTRGLAGELSSYEQYF,TRBJ2-7,TRBV30
CASSFSQGLAFMETQYF,TRBJ2-5,TRBV7-9
CASMAVTEAFF,TRBJ1-1,TRBV19
CSASTGYGYTF,TRBJ1-2,TRBV20-1
CASGGTGSMGYTF,TRBJ1-2,TRBV25-1
CASIPLGLAGGEGSYNEQFF,TRBJ2-1,TRBV2
CASSLSGGQPQHF,TRBJ1-5,TRBV7-3
CASSRDGQGDSPLHF,TRBJ1-6,TRBV4-1
CASSLAGLADASYEQYF,TRBJ2-7,TRBV5-1
CASSPTSGGDTQYF,TRBJ2-3,TRBV7-3
CAWSRGENTEAFF,TRBJ1-1,TRBV30
CASVRRGGGNSPLHF,TRBJ1-6,TRBV19
CATKQGATTYGYTF,TRBJ1-2,TRBV19
CASSRGLAGFRNEQFF,TRBJ2-1,TRBV11-2
CARSLGDSASTDTQYF,TRBJ2-3,TRBV5-3
CASSAEDSAYEQYF,TRBJ2-7,TRBV5-5
CASSLNGPGGTEAFF,TRBJ1-1,TRBV11-2
CASSPGRTDGYTF,TRBJ1-2,TRBV3-1/TRBV3-2
CASRGQGVGELFF,TRBJ2-2,TRBV10-2
CATRQGARSGELFF,TRBJ2-2,TRBV14